These 25 T cell receptor beta chains originate from one sample sequenced in a study of long-term antiretroviral therapy in people with HIV. The assay, immunoSEQ v3.0, was run at survey level. Assay: immunoSEQ multiplex PCR; the TCRdb copy retains only in-frame clones and omits some. Here the sample spans 15,000 to 20,000 clones, approximately 78% being singletons. The sequencing here drew on unsorted PBMCs, taken 0.3 years after starting antiretroviral therapy. The origin of the receptors is a man aged 18-30 years with HIV.

V and J are TRBV7-3 and TRBJ2-3; TRBD2 matches at 10 bases. This CDR3 region has 16 residues. J gave up 4 bases and V 6 bases, and 10 bases lay outside the gene matches. The germline V gene encodes CDR1 SGHTA and CDR2 FQGTGA. CDR3 DNA sequence: TGTGCCAGCAGTAGGAGCGGGGGGGCTCCTCCAGATACGCAGTATTTT. Its protein is CASSRSGGAPPDTQYF.

The chain carries TRBV11-3 and TRBJ2-3, with D hard to call. This CDR3 spans 17 amino acids. Germline assignment: CDR1 SGHNT and CDR2 YENEEA. Between the trimmed V and J ends, which lost 1 base and 0 bases, there was a span of 14 bases. The CDR3 loop is CASSLGDRSTSTDTQYF. The DNA of the CDR3 is TGTGCCAGCAGCTTAGGGGATAGGTCCACCAGCACAGATACGCAGTATTTT.

V usage is TRBV19 and J usage is TRBJ1-4; TRBD1 aligns across 9 bases. CDR1 and CDR2 (germline): LNHDA, SQIVND (reference sequence). This CDR3 region has 12 residues. V gave up 6 bases and J gave up 11 bases; unmatched junction bases: 4. The CDR3 is CASSWTGDKLFF. CDR3 sequence (DNA): TGTGCCAGTAGCTGGACAGGGGATAAACTGTTTTTT.

The rearrangement uses TRBV2 and TRBJ1-6, with unresolved D. Germline V lookup: CDR1 SNHLY, CDR2 FYNNEI. The CDR3 length is 15 residues. V was cut by 3 bases and J by 0 bases, with 6 bases left in between. The CDR3 nucleotides read TGTGCCAGCAGTGAGATGGGCTCCTATAATTCACCCCTCCACTTT. This translates into CASSEMGSYNSPLHF.

The chain combines TRBV6-5 with TRBJ1-4, with 7 bases fitting TRBD1. The V segment lost 0 bases and the J segment 1 base; nucleotides outside the gene matches: 2. There are 16 residues in the CDR3. The V gene's germline CDR1 is MNHEY and CDR2 SVGAGI. CDR3 loop: CASSYSRDRTNEKLFF. In nucleotides, the CDR3 is TGTGCCAGCAGTTACTCGAGGGACAGAACTAATGAAAAACTGTTTTTT.

This clone was observed a few times. The rearrangement uses TRBV27 and TRBJ1-5; TRBD1 matches 7 bases. Trimming at V came to 8 bases and at J to 5 bases, leaving 9 bases not matched to a gene. Germline V lookup: CDR1 MNHEY, CDR2 SMNVEV (reference sequence). The CDR3 loop spans 14 amino acids. The CDR3 loop is CASAGTVNHQPQHF. The CDR3, as DNA: TGTGCCAGCGCCGGGACAGTAAATCATCAGCCCCAGCATTTT.

The gene calls are TRBV6-7 and TRBJ1-5; TRBD1 might be the D (5 bases). TRBV6-7 is an open reading frame whose function is uncertain. The CDR3 is 20 residues long. Trimming shortened V by 7 bases and J by 0 bases, and 28 bases separated the two germline ends. DNA of the CDR3: TGTGCCAGCAACGAAACCCCGGGACCGGGAGCCTTTTTTAGCAATCAGCCCCAGCATTTT. This encodes CASNETPGPGAFFSNQPQHF.

The DNA for the CDR3 is TGTGCCAGCAGTGAAGGGAGGAGCTCCTATAATTCACCCCTCCACTTT. Translating gives CASSEGRSSYNSPLHF. The rearrangement links TRBV2 to TRBJ1-6; D unresolved. Trimming shortened V by 1 base and J by 0 bases, and 7 bases separated the two germline ends. Germline lookup yields CDR1 SNHLY and CDR2 FYNNEI. The CDR3 covers 16 residues.

This chain links TRBV5-5 with TRBJ1-2; TRBD1 matches at 8 bases. The CDR3 spans 15 residues. V shed 2 bases and J 4 bases; nucleotides not matched to a gene: 7. The V gene's germline CDR1 is SGHKS and CDR2 YYEKEE (reference sequence). CDR3 in DNA: TGTGCCAGCAGCTTAAACAGGGGGGAGGTCTATGGCTACACCTTC. It specifies CASSLNRGEVYGYTF.

The chain combines TRBV4-2 with TRBJ1-4; TRBD1 is a possible D gene (5 bases). V was shortened by 4 bases and J by 3 bases, with 21 bases between the two germline ends. Germline V CDR1 and CDR2: LGHNA, YNFKEQ. The CDR3 runs to 18 residues. The CDR3 is CASSPRAPEQAPNEKLFF. The DNA of the CDR3 is TGTGCCAGCAGCCCCCGAGCCCCCGAACAGGCGCCTAATGAAAAACTGTTTTTT.

CDR3 nucleotides: TGTGCCAGCAGCTCTGACAGGCTCTCCTACAATGAGCAGTTCTTC. Protein product: CASSSDRLSYNEQFF. The rearrangement links TRBV7-9 to TRBJ2-1, with a possible D match to TRBD1 (6 bases). This CDR3 is 15 amino acids long. Germline CDR1 and CDR2: SEHNR and FQNEAQ (reference sequence). Trimming left V 4 bases short and J 0 bases short, with 10 bases between.

DNA for the CDR3: TGTGCCAGCAGCTTGGGGGGCCCTGAAGCTTTCTTT. Translating it yields CASSLGGPEAFF. The gene calls are TRBV7-2 and TRBJ1-1, with D perhaps matching TRBD1 (6 bases). V gave up 3 bases and J gave up 6 bases, with 8 bases separating them. The CDR3 length is 12 residues. The germline V gene has CDR1 SGHTA and CDR2 FQGNSA.

The chain joins TRBV5-4 to TRBJ1-3; unclear D gene. CDR1 and CDR2 (germline): SGHNT, YYREEE (reference sequence). The ends were cut back, 1 base at V and 0 bases at J, with 8 bases in the middle. There are 15 residues in the CDR3. CDR3 region: CASSLYTNSGNTIYF. The CDR3 coding sequence is TGTGCCAGCAGCTTGTATACCAACTCTGGAAACACCATATATTTT.

The gene calls are TRBV18 and TRBJ1-1; 8 bases fit TRBD1. CDR1 is KGHSH, CDR2 LQKENI, per germline. Trimming removed 4 bases from V and 6 bases from J; junction bases left unmatched: 10. This CDR3 has 15 amino acids. The CDR3 DNA is TGTGCCAGCTCACTTGCTACAGGGGGGAGACCTGAAGCTTTCTTT. Translating gives CASSLATGGRPEAFF.

The genes are TRBV6-4 and TRBJ2-3; D is unclear. Trimming took off 0 bases at V and 5 bases at J, with 12 bases between the two ends. This CDR3 has 15 residues. The germline V gene has CDR1 MRHNA and CDR2 SNTAGT. This CDR3 is CASSDSGSAIDTQYF. CDR3 DNA sequence: TGTGCCAGCAGTGACTCAGGTTCAGCAATAGATACGCAGTATTTT.

The V gene is TRBV5-1, the J gene TRBJ2-7; D gene uncertain. The V and J ends lost 0 bases and 0 bases respectively, with 4 bases between them. The germline CDR1 and CDR2 sequences are SGHRS and YFSETQ. The CDR3 runs to 13 residues. Here the CDR3 DNA reads TGCGCCAGCAGCTTGGGGTACTCCTACGAGCAGTACTTC. Translated: CASSLGYSYEQYF.

In regard to this clone: Additional DNA sequences in this sample encode the identical CDR3. The chain has TRBV6-1 and TRBJ2-3, with 15 bases aligning to TRBD2. CDR3 size: 15 residues. J lost 4 bases, V lost 4 bases, and 0 bases had no gene match. The germline gives CDR1 MNHNS, CDR2 SASEGT. Here the CDR3 DNA reads TGTGCCAGCAGTGGGACTAGCGGGGGGGCAGATACGCAGTATTTT. It encodes CASSGTSGGADTQYF.

This sequence joins TRBV21-1 and TRBJ1-6. TRBV21-1 is termed a pseudogene. The CDR3 contains 14 residues. The CDR3 spells CASSKEARNSPLHF. CDR3 in DNA: TGTGCCAGCAGCAAAGAGGCTCGAAATTCACCCCTCCACTTT.

The CDR3 is CASSQDGTEKETQYF. In nucleotides, the CDR3 is TGCGCCAGCAGCCAAGACGGGACAGAAAAAGAGACCCAGTACTTC. This sequence joins TRBV4-1 and TRBJ2-5, with 7 nucleotides matching TRBD1. Germline V CDR1 and CDR2: MGHRA, YSYEKL. This CDR3 region has 15 residues. The junction had 4 bases not matched to a gene; V was cut back by 0 bases and J by 3 bases.

This rearrangement joins TRBV27 to TRBJ1-5; no reliable D call. Germline CDR1 is MNHEY and CDR2 is SMNVEV (reference sequence). Trimming left V 3 bases short and J 6 bases short, with 6 bases between. The CDR3 runs 12 residues. CDR3 in DNA: TGTGCCAGCAGTTTCACCGGTCAGCCCCAGCATTTT. Translation gives CASSFTGQPQHF.

As regards this clone: The junction does not match germline at one end; this may be a read error. The V and J genes are TRBV7-7 and TRBJ1-1; 9 nucleotides align to TRBD1. The germline V gene encodes CDR1 SSHAT and CDR2 FNYEAQ (reference sequence). There are 19 residues in the CDR3. The CDR3 here is CASSLTIQGAESINTEAFF. The CDR3 DNA is TGTGCTAGCAGCTTAACCATACAGGGGGCCGAATCGATAAACACTGAAGCTTTCTTT.

This sequence joins TRBV2 and TRBJ1-3, with no clear D. The CDR3 is 13 residues long. Looked up from germline, CDR1 is SNHLY and CDR2 is FYNNEI. Trimming left V 7 bases short and J 2 bases short, with 9 bases between. The CDR3 region is CASNAVAGNTIYF. The CDR3 DNA follows: TGTGCCAGCAACGCGGTGGCTGGAAACACCATATATTTT.

V is TRBV5-8 and J is TRBJ1-3; possibly TRBD1 for D (5 bases). Trimming left V 4 bases short and J 8 bases short, with 13 bases between. Looked up from germline, CDR1 is SGHTS and CDR2 is YDEGEE. The CDR3 sequence is 13 residues long. The chain's CDR3 is CASSQGEGYTIYF. The CDR3 DNA reads as TGTGCCAGCAGCCAGGGTGAGGGATACACCATATATTTT.

This clone was counted only a few times. This rearrangement joins TRBV7-2 to TRBJ1-1; weak D call: TRBD1 (5 bases). CDR3 size: 16 residues. Trimming removed 1 base at V and 10 bases at J, with 22 bases between. CDR1 and CDR2 from the germline V gene are SGHTA and FQGNSA. CDR3 loop: CASSLVLEGWGSGAFF. For the CDR3, the DNA is TGTGCCAGCAGCTTAGTGCTCGAGGGGTGGGGCTCGGGAGCTTTCTTT.

The CDR3 DNA sequence: TGTGCCAGCAGGAGGTCGCACGAGAACACCGGGGAGCTGTTTTTT. Amino acid sequence: CASRRSHENTGELFF. The chain joins TRBV6-5 to TRBJ2-2, with unresolved D. Germline CDR1 and CDR2: MNHEY and SVGAGI. The CDR3 sequence is 15 residues long. V lost 6 bases and J lost 1, with 12 bases in between.